This TCR beta chain was profiled in a study of blood T cell repertoires in COVID-19. Each recovered donor of Cohort 3 presented with two negative PCRs, clearance, or symptom resolution. The CDR3 is 14 amino acids. CDR1 and CDR2 (germline): GTSNPN, SVGIG (reference sequence). V was trimmed by 5 bases and J by 4 bases, leaving 15 bases between them. TCRdb's table, derived via immunoSEQ multiplex PCR, lists solely in-frame clones and lacks some. The profile covers approximately 440,000 clones, with about 90% appearing a single time and approximately 0.55% taken by the ten largest. Sequencing used PBMCs or T cells enriched from blood (not recorded which). The receptor was derived from a man aged 18 to 29 who had recovered from COVID-19. V usage is TRBV30 and J usage is TRBJ2-1; TRBD2 might be the D (6 bases). For the CDR3, the DNA is TGTGCCTGGGGGCGGGAATTGGGATACAATGAGCAGTTCTTC. It translates to CAWGRELGYNEQFF.